This T cell receptor beta chain was obtained from a study of radiotherapy plus CTLA-4 blockade in lung cancer. Study-level information: Patients showed objective responses in about 20% of cases and disease control in roughly 30%. General study findings and limits: Reports identified early blood T cell clone dynamics, with interferon-beta, as the best response predictor. Researchers report tumor-derived TCR clones expanding in blood after radiotherapy plus ipilimumab.

It was focal radiation plus CTLA-4 blockade with ipilimumab that patients with chemo-refractory metastatic non-small-cell lung cancer received. Clones were read by immunoSEQ multiplex PCR, and TCRdb kept only the in-frame ones, dropping some. The sample contains about 46,000 clones, around 75% of which appear only once. On this clone: Its antigen is undetermined.

The V end lost 0 bases, the J end lost 4 bases, and 9 bases lay between the germline ends. This CDR3 has 15 residues. The V gene's germline CDR1 is SNHLY and CDR2 FYNNEI. The starting material was peripheral blood, obtained from a patient treated with radiotherapy plus ipilimumab. J is TRBJ2-2 and V is TRBV2; TRBD1 is a possible D gene (6 bases). This receptor was obtained from a human donor with non-small cell lung cancer who had a complete response to radiotherapy plus ipilimumab. The CDR3: CASSEATGSTGELFF. CDR3 bases: TGTGCCAGCAGTGAAGCAACAGGGTCCACCGGGGAGCTGTTTTTT.